This entry features one T cell receptor (beta chain) sequence. Its antigen is unidentified. The sample originates from a study of response to subunit inactivated influenza vaccine. Study-wide results and limits: New T cells are recruited in small numbers by each seasonal influenza vaccination, according to the authors' suggestion.

V was trimmed by 2 bases and J by 0 bases, leaving 9 bases between them. Germline V gene lookup returns CDR1 SQVTM and CDR2 ANQGSEA. The CDR3 extends over 14 amino acids. One entry per CDR3 protein results from TCRdb running MiXCR on the RT-PCR reads. The sample consists of about 520,000 distinct CDR3 sequences, about 25% of them appearing once. The material was CD4+ T cells sorted from PBMCs, obtained about 5 days after vaccination. The J gene is TRBJ2-3, the V gene TRBV29-1; D is ambiguous. The sequence was obtained from a man over 45 who received an inactivated influenza vaccine. The CDR3 nucleotides read TGCAGCGTTGAATATGGTGGGAGCACAGATACGCAGTATTTT. Protein: CSVEYGGSTDTQYF.